This T cell receptor (beta chain) emerged from a study of regulatory T cells in long-lasting Graves disease. For the study at large: Patients newly diagnosed with Graves' had been on antithyroid drugs for under 3 months.

Specified time point: newly diagnosed GD, antithyroid drugs for less than 3 months. PBMCs provided the RNA from which the TCR library was made. Construction of TCR beta libraries relied on iRepertoire HTBI primers and on Arm-PCR targeting CDR3 regions. One entry per CDR3 protein results from TCRdb running MiXCR on the multiplex PCR reads. The sample records 200,000 to 300,000 distinct CDR3 sequences, roughly a fifth being singletons. Germline CDR1 DFQATT, CDR2 SNEGSKA (reference sequence). CDR3 length equals 12 residues. The germline V and J ends were trimmed by 5 bases and 0 bases, with 5 bases remaining between them. In this sample, this clonotype turned up many times. The antigen is undetermined. Points from the study as a whole: Persistent patients shared 2,700 or so public clonotypes among themselves. Newly diagnosed patients shared fewer, at more than 750.

The sample was peripheral blood mononuclear cells (PBMCs), taken at new diagnosis, from a patient treated with antithyroid drugs. The TCR originated in a female donor with Graves disease. The V gene is TRBV20-1, the J gene TRBJ2-1, with D unresolved. The CDR3 reads CSAPSSYNEQFF. DNA of the CDR3: TGCAGTGCTCCCAGCTCCTACAATGAGCAGTTCTTC.